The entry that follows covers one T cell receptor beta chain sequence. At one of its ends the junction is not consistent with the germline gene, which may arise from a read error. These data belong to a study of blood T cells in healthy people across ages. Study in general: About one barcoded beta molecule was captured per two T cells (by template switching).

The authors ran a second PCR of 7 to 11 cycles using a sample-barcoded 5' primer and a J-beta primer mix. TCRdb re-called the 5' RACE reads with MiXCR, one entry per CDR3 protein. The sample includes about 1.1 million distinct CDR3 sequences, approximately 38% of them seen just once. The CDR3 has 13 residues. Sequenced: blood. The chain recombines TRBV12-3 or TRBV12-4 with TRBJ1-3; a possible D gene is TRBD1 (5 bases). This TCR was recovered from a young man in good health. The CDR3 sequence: CASSPGRPNTIYF. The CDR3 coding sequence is TGTGCAAGCAGTCCGGGACGGCCCAACACCATATATTTT.